This passage covers 20 T cell receptor beta chains from one sample sequenced in a study of blood T cell repertoires in COVID-19. Profiled with immunoSEQ multiplex PCR; TCRdb holds only in-frame clones, not every one. Here the sample spans 50,000 to 75,000 clones, about 88% being singletons. Material: peripheral blood. Every receptor here comes from a woman in her forties or fifties with active or convalescent COVID-19.

The rearrangement links TRBV30 to TRBJ1-2; possibly TRBD1 for D (6 bases). Trimming removed 7 bases from V and 4 bases from J, with 16 bases in between. Germline assignment: CDR1 GTSNPN and CDR2 SVGIG (reference sequence). The CDR3 contains 13 residues. CDR3 nucleotide sequence: TGTGCCTTTACGACAGGAGCCCCCTATGGCTACACCTTC. Protein: CAFTTGAPYGYTF.

This clone turned up a few times. This chain joins TRBV27 and TRBJ1-1, with D unresolved. Trimming removed 3 bases from V and 4 bases from J, with 15 bases in between. The CDR3 length is 15 residues. The V gene's germline CDR1 is MNHEY and CDR2 SMNVEV (reference sequence). This CDR3 is CASSFRLVEVTEAFF. CDR3 DNA: TGTGCCAGCAGTTTCCGACTGGTCGAGGTCACTGAAGCTTTCTTT.

The gene calls are TRBV7-2 and TRBJ2-5, with D unresolved. The germline V and J ends were trimmed by 3 bases and 2 bases, with 10 bases remaining between them. The V gene's germline CDR1 is SGHTA and CDR2 FQGNSA. This CDR3 has 14 amino acids. The CDR3 here is CASSFGQLQETQYF. The CDR3, as DNA: TGTGCCAGCAGCTTTGGTCAACTACAAGAGACCCAGTACTTC. Combining the CDR3 with reference TRBV7-2 and TRBJ2-5 gives the whole variable domain GAGVSQSPSNKVTEKGKDVELRCDPISGHTALYWYRQSLGQGLEFLIYFQGNSAPDKSGLPSDRFSAERTGGSVSTLTIQRTQQEDSAVYLCASSFGQLQETQYFGPGTRLLVL.

In DNA form, the CDR3 reads TGTGCCAGCAGACCCAGCCGGGACAGGGGATCCGGGGAGCTGTTTTTT. Translation gives CASRPSRDRGSGELFF. The gene calls are TRBV2 and TRBJ2-2; 10 nucleotides line up with TRBD1. The V and J ends lost 6 bases and 6 bases, in that order; junction bases with no gene match: 10. Germline values: CDR1 SNHLY, CDR2 FYNNEI. This CDR3 region has 16 residues.

The V gene is TRBV10-2, the J gene TRBJ2-5; 9 bases map to TRBD2. CDR3 length equals 13 residues. The germline V gene has CDR1 WSHSY and CDR2 SAAADI. Unmatched junction bases numbered 4, after V lost 2 bases and J lost 9 bases. The CDR3 reads CASSERLAGPQYF. CDR3 nucleotides: TGCGCCAGCAGTGAGAGGCTAGCGGGGCCCCAGTACTTC.

The chain has TRBV30 and TRBJ2-1; tentative D call: TRBD2 (7 bases). Germline V gene sequence: CDR1 GTSNPN, CDR2 SVGIG (reference sequence). The CDR3 runs 15 residues. The germline V and J ends were trimmed by 4 bases and 0 bases, with 13 bases remaining between them. The CDR3 DNA reads TGTGCCTGGAAGGGGGGGAGAGACTCCTACAATGAGCAGTTCTTC. Translation gives CAWKGGRDSYNEQFF.

The chain combines TRBV7-8 with TRBJ1-6; 9 nucleotides agree with TRBD1. The germline V gene has CDR1 SGHVS and CDR2 FQNEAQ. CDR3 size: 15 residues. The junction had 5 bases not matched to a gene; V was cut back by 1 base and J by 10 bases. The CDR3 spells CASSLVDRGRSPLHF. The CDR3 region has the DNA TGTGCCAGCAGCTTAGTCGACAGGGGGAGATCACCCCTCCACTTT. Drawing the rest from reference TRBV7-8 and TRBJ1-6, the complete variable domain is GAGVSQSPRYKVAKRGQDVALRCDPISGHVSLFWYQQALGQGPEFLTYFQNEAQLDKSGLPSDRFFAERPEGSVSTLKIQRTQQEDSAVYLCASSLVDRGRSPLHFGNGTRLTVT.

The chain recombines TRBV4-1 with TRBJ1-5, with 8 bases identical to TRBD1. Trimming removed 4 bases from V and 8 bases from J; junction bases left unmatched: 7. Germline CDR1 MGHRA, CDR2 YSYEKL. The CDR3 length is 14 residues. The CDR3, as DNA: TGCGCCAGCAGCCGAGACAGGGGTAGCGAGCCCCAGCATTTT. This gives the protein CASSRDRGSEPQHF.

This chain links TRBV3-1 (or the pseudogene TRBV3-2) with TRBJ2-2; perhaps TRBD1 as D (7 bases). Trimming shortened V by 6 bases and J by 7 bases, and 21 bases separated the two germline ends. The CDR3 has 16 residues. From germline, CDR1 is LGHDT and CDR2 YNNKEL (reference sequence). As DNA, the CDR3 is TGTGCCAGCAGACAGGAGAGTGCAGGGGGGAACGGGGAGCTGTTTTTT. It codes for CASRQESAGGNGELFF.

The table lists this clone with a few counts. J is TRBJ1-5 and V is TRBV6-5; TRBD1 matches 8 bases. CDR1 and CDR2 from the germline V gene are MNHEY and SVGAGI. The V segment lost 6 bases and the J segment 6 bases; nucleotides outside the gene matches: 10. The CDR3 spans 15 residues. The CDR3 coding sequence is TGTGCCAGCAGACAATTTTACAGGGGGAGTCAGCCCCAGCATTTT. Protein sequence: CASRQFYRGSQPQHF.

This chain uses TRBV3-1 (or the pseudogene TRBV3-2) with TRBJ1-3, with no clear D. CDR3 length: 13 residues. Trimming removed 4 bases at V and 4 bases at J, with 8 bases between. Germline V gene lookup returns CDR1 LGHDT and CDR2 YNNKEL (reference sequence). CDR3 residues: CASSPRAGNTIYF. The DNA of the CDR3 is TGTGCCAGCAGCCCGCGGGCGGGAAACACCATATATTTT.

This chain uses TRBV24-1 with TRBJ1-2, with 7 bases matching TRBD1. The germline V gene has CDR1 KGHDR and CDR2 SFDVKD. J lost 8 bases, V lost 3 bases, and 5 bases had no gene match. The CDR3 totals 13 residues. The CDR3 here is CATSDGTVGGYTF. The CDR3 bases are TGTGCCACCAGTGATGGGACAGTCGGCGGCTACACCTTC.

This clone turned up a few times. The chain employs TRBV7-2 and TRBJ1-5; unclear D gene. With 5 bases removed from V and 11 bases from J, the gap between germline ends came to 16 bases. Germline V CDR1 and CDR2: SGHTA, FQGNSA. CDR3 size: 13 residues. CDR3 DNA: TGTGCCAGCAGCCCAGGTGGACTTTGGGCCCAGCATTTT. Encoded protein: CASSPGGLWAQHF.

The chain combines TRBV10-3 with TRBJ1-1; 9 bases fit TRBD1. The germline V gene has CDR1 ENHRY and CDR2 SYGVKD. This CDR3 contains 14 residues. The trim removed 7 bases at V and 1 base at J, leaving 4 bases unmatched. The CDR3 DNA is TGTGCCATCACCACGGGACAGGGGAACACTGAAGCTTTCTTT. Translating it yields CAITTGQGNTEAFF.

This clone was found a few times. This chain connects TRBV5-6 to TRBJ2-7; perhaps TRBD2 as D (5 bases). This CDR3 region has 13 residues. The V end was cut by 4 bases, the J end by 5 bases, with 13 bases between. Germline lookup yields CDR1 SGHDT and CDR2 YYEEEE. CDR3 sequence (DNA): TGTGCCAGCAGCCCGAGGGCCGGGAACGAGCAGTACTTC. It codes for CASSPRAGNEQYF.

This rearrangement joins TRBV12-5 to TRBJ1-2; 9 nucleotides agree with TRBD1. CDR3 length equals 15 residues. Germline CDR1 is LGHNT and CDR2 is FRNRAP. V trimming: 1 base; J trimming: 3 bases; junction bases outside the gene matches: 3. In DNA, the CDR3 is TGTGCTAGTGGTTTGGGGACAGGGGACTACTATGGCTACACCTTC. This encodes CASGLGTGDYYGYTF.

V is TRBV5-1 and J is TRBJ2-3; D ambiguous. The J call is in doubt because the DNA end fits TRBJ1-5 better. Germline CDR1 is SGHRS and CDR2 is YFSETQ. There are 13 residues in the CDR3. CDR3: CASSPGTGYAQHF. CDR3 in DNA: TGCGCCAGCAGCCCTGGAACGGGATACGCGCAGCATTTT.

J is TRBJ1-2 and V is TRBV10-3; a weak D match, TRBD1 (5 bases). Between the trimmed V and J ends, which lost 7 bases and 1 base, there was a span of 10 bases. The CDR3 contains 13 residues. Germline values: CDR1 ENHRY, CDR2 SYGVKD. CDR3 amino acids: CAITETDNYGYTF. CDR3 bases: TGTGCCATCACCGAGACAGATAACTATGGCTACACCTTC.

The chain carries TRBV5-1 and TRBJ1-5; D is ambiguous. Deletions cut 6 bases from V and 6 bases from J, with 16 bases between. This CDR3 comprises 14 residues. Germline V lookup: CDR1 SGHRS, CDR2 YFSETQ. The CDR3 loop reads CASKNTDWSQPQHF. The CDR3 DNA is TGCGCCAGCAAAAACACGGATTGGAGTCAGCCCCAGCATTTT. The complete variable domain, with remaining parts taken from reference TRBV5-1 and TRBJ1-5, reads KAGVTQTPRYLIKTRGQQVTLSCSPISGHRSVSWYQQTPGQGLQFLFEYFSETQRNKGNFPGRFSGRQFSNSRSEMNVSTLELGDSALYLCASKNTDWSQPQHFGDGTRLSIL.

This chain joins TRBV27 and TRBJ2-2; 7 bases are shared with TRBD2. CDR1 MNHEY and CDR2 SMNVEV come from the germline V gene (reference sequence). The CDR3 sequence is 12 residues long. The J segment lost 10 bases and the V segment lost 6 bases, leaving 5 bases of the junction unmatched. CDR3 in DNA: TGTGCCAGCAGCCCCGGACTAGAGGAGCTGTTTTTT. It specifies CASSPGLEELFF.